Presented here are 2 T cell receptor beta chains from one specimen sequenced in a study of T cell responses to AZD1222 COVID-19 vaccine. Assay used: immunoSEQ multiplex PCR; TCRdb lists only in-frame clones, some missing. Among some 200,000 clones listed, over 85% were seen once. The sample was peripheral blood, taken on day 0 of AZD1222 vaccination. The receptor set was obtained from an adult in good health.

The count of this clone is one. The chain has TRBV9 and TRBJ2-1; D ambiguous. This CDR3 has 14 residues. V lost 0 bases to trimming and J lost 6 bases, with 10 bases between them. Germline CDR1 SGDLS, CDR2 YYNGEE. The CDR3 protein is CASSVAGLGNEQFF. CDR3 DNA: TGTGCCAGCAGCGTAGCGGGTCTAGGCAATGAGCAGTTCTTC. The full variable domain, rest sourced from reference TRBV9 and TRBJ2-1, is DSGVTQTPKHLITATGQRVTLRCSPRSGDLSVYWYQQSLDQGLQFLIQYYNGEERAKGNILERFSAQQFPDLHSELNLSSLELGDSALYFCASSVAGLGNEQFFGPGTRLTVL.

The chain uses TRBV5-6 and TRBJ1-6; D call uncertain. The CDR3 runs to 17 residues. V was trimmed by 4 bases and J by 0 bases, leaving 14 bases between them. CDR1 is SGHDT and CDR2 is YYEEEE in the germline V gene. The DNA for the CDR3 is TGTGCCAGCAGCCTAGTCCGGGCGAGCTCCTATAATTCACCCCTCCACTTT. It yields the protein CASSLVRASSYNSPLHF. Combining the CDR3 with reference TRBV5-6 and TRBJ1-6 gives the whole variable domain DAGVTQSPTHLIKTRGQQVTLRCSPKSGHDTVSWYQQALGQGPQFIFQYYEEEERQRGNFPDRFSGHQFPNYSSELNVNALLLGDSALYLCASSLVRASSYNSPLHFGNGTRLTVT.